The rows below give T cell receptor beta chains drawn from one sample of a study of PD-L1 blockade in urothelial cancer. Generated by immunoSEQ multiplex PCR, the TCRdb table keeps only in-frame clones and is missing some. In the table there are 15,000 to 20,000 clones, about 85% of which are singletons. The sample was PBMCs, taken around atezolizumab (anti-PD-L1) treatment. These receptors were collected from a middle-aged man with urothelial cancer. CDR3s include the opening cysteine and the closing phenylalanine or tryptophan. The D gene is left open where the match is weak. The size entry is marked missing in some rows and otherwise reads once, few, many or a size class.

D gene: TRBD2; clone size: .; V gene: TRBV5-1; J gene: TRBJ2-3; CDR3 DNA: TGCGCCAGCAGCTTGGCCATAGCGGGGGGGCATCGCACAGATACGCAGTATTTT; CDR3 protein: CASSLAIAGGHRTDTQYF
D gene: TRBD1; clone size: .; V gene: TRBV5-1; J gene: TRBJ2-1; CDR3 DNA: TGCGCCACCGCCCGGGACAGGGTCGTCGATGAGCAGTTCTTC; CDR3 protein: CATARDRVVDEQFF
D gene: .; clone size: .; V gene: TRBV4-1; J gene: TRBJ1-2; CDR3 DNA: TGCGCCAGCAGCCAAGCTGGGACACCTAACTCCGGCTACACCTTC; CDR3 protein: CASSQAGTPNSGYTF
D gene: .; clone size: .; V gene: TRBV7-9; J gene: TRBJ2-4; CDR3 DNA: TGTGCCAGCAGCTTAACTGACAGGTCTCTAGCCAAAAACATTCAGTACTTC; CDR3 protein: CASSLTDRSLAKNIQYF
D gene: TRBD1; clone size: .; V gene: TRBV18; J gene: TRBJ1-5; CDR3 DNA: TGTGCCAGCTCTGGACAGGGACCTCAGCCCCAGCATTTT; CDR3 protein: CASSGQGPQPQHF
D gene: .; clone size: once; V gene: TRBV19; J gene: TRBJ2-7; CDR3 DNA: TGTGCCAGTAGTGAAGAGGCGGGAATCTCCTACGAGCAGTACTTC; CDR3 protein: CASSEEAGISYEQYF
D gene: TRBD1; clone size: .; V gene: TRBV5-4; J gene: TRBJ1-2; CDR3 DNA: TGTGCCAGCAGCTTGATAGCCTGGGACAGCTATGGCTACACCTTC; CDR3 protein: CASSLIAWDSYGYTF
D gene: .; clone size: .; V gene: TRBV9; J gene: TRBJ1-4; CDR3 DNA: TGTGCCAGCAGCGTAGAGGGAGCGATGGGTGAAAAACTGTTTTTT; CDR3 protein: CASSVEGAMGEKLFF
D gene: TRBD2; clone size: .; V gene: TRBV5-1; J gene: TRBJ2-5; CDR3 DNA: TGCGCCAGCAGCGGGGGACTAGCGGATGAGACCCAGTACTTC; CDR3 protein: CASSGGLADETQYF
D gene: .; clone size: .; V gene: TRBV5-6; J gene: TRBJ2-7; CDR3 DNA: TGTGCCAGCAGCTTGGCGGACAGATCCTACGAGCAGTACTTC; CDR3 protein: CASSLADRSYEQYF
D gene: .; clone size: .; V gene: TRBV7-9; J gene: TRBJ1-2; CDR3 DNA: TGTGCCAGCAGCCCTAGCGGGGACTATGGCTACACCTTC; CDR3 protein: CASSPSGDYGYTF
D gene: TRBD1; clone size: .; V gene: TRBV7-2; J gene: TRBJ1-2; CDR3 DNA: TGTGCCAGCTCCCGCCCGGGACAGGGGAACTATGGCTACACCTTC; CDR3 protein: CASSRPGQGNYGYTF
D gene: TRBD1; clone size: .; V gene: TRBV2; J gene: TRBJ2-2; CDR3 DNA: TGTGCCAGCAGTAGTTCATTGGGACAGGGGTTCAAAAAGTTGTGGACCGGGGAGCTGTTTTTT; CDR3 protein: CASSSSLGQGFKKLWTGELFF
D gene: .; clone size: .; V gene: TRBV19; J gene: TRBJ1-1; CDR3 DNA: TGTGCCAGTAGGGGCGCAGTGGACACTGAAGCTTTCTTT; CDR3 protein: CASRGAVDTEAFF
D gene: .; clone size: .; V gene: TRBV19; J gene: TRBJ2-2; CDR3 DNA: TGTGCCAGTAGTATAGTTACGAACACCGGGGAGCTGTTTTTT; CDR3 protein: CASSIVTNTGELFF
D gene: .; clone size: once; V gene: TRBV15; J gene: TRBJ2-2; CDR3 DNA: TGTGCCACCAGCAGAGATCAGGAGGCCGGGGAGCTGTTTTTT; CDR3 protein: CATSRDQEAGELFF
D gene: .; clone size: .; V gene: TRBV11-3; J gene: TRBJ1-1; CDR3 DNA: TGTGCCAGCAGCCCGGCCGCAGGTTCGAACACTGAAGCTTTCTTT; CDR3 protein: CASSPAAGSNTEAFF
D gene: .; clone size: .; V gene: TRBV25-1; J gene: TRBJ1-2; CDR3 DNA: TGTGCCAGCAGTGATCTACAGGGTGGTCATGGCTACACCTTC; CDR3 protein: CASSDLQGGHGYTF
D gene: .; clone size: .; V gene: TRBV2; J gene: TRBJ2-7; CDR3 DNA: TGTGCCAGCACCAAACGGGGGATTCCCTACGAGCAGTACTTC; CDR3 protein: CASTKRGIPYEQYF
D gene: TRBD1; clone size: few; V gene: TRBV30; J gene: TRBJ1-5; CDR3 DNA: TGTGCCTTAGGGGACAGGGGGGTCGATCAGCCCCAGCATTTT; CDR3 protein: CALGDRGVDQPQHF
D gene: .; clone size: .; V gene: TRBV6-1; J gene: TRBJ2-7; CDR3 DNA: TGTGCCAGCAGTGTCAACTACGAGCAGTACTTC; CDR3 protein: CASSVNYEQYF
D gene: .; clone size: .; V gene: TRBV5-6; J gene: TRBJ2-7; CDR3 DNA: TGTGCCAGCAGCCAGTCCTACGAGCAGTACTTC; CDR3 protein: CASSQSYEQYF
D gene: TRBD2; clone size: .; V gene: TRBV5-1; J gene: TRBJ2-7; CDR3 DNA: TGCGCCAGCAGCTTGGAGGGTAGCGGGGGCTCCTACGAGCAGTACTTC; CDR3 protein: CASSLEGSGGSYEQYF
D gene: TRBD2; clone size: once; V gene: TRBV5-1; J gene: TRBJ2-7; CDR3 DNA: TGCGCCAGCAGCTTGGAAGGACTAGCGGCCACCTACGAGCAGTACTTC; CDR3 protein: CASSLEGLAATYEQYF
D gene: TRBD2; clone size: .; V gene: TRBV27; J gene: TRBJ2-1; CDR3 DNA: TGTGCCAGGCTAGCGGGAGAGTCCTACAATGAGCAGTTCTTC; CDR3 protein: CARLAGESYNEQFF
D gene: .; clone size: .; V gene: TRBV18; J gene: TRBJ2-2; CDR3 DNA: TGTGCCAGCTCCGACACCGGGGAGCTGTTTTTT; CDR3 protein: CASSDTGELFF
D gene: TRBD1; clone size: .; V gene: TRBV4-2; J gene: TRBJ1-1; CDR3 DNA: TGTGCCAGCAGCCAAGATCAGGGGGCGCACGCTTTCTTT; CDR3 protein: CASSQDQGAHAFF
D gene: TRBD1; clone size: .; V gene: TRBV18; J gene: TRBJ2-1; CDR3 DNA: TGTGCCAGCTCACCACCGGGACAGGGGGCCATTGAGCAGTTCTTC; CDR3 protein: CASSPPGQGAIEQFF
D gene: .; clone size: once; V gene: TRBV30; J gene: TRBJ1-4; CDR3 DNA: TGTGCCTGGAGTCGGGTATTGGGTGAAAAACTGTTTTTT; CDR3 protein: CAWSRVLGEKLFF
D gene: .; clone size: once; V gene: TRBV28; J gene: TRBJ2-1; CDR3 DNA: TGTGCCAGCAGTTTTACAGCAGTCCGGACTCCGACTGTTTCCAATGAGCAGTTCTTC; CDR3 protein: CASSFTAVRTPTVSNEQFF